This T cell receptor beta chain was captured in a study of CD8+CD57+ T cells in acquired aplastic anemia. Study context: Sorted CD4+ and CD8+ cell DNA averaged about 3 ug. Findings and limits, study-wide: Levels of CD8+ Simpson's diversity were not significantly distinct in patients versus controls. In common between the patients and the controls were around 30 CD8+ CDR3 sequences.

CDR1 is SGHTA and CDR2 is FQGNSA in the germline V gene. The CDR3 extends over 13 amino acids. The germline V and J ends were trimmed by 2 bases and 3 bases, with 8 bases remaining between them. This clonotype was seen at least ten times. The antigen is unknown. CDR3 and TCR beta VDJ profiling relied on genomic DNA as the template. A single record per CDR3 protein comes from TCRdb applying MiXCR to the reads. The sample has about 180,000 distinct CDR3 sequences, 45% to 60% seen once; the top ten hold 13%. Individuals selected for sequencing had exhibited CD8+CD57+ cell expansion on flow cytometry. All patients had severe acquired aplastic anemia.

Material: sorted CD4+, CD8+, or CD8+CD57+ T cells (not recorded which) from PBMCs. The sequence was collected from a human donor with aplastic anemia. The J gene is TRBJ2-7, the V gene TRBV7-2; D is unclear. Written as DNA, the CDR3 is TGTGCCAGCAGCTTAATGGGGAACTACGAGCAGTACTTC. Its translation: CASSLMGNYEQYF.